This T cell receptor beta chain was documented in a study of T cells in localized non-small cell lung cancer. Whole-study results and caveats: Peak T cell clonality was found in uninvolved adjacent lung, exceeding tumor. Greater blood T cell density accompanied longer overall survival. Because only a single region of the tumor was sequenced, heterogeneity remains possible. For the top 100 tumor clones, a median about 60 also appeared in adjacent lung.

Data came from immunoSEQ multiplex PCR; TCRdb stores just in-frame clones and leaves some out. This sample has fewer than 35,000 clones, with around 90% found just once. Looked up from germline, CDR1 is KGHSH and CDR2 is LQKENI. The CDR3 length is 15 residues. V was shortened by 2 bases and J by 0 bases, with 8 bases between the two germline ends. Worth noting for this clone: The antigen is undetermined.

This sample comprised peripheral blood, obtained before any cancer treatment. The V gene is TRBV18, the J gene TRBJ2-1; D is undetermined. This sequence originates from a female donor of 60 years or more with stage I lung adenocarcinoma. The CDR3 protein is CASSPSDSSYNEQFF. The CDR3 DNA sequence: TGTGCCAGCTCACCAAGCGATAGCTCCTACAATGAGCAGTTCTTC.